This T cell receptor beta chain is from a study of post-analysis software for immune sequencing data. Study context: The cohort encompassed relapsing-remitting, secondary progressive and progressive-relapsing multiple sclerosis disease courses. Study outcomes and limitations: Relative to controls, patients had about five TRBV segments at higher frequency, with TRBV5-6, TRBV5-1 and TRBV20-1 among these. Multiple sclerosis was associated with a significant reduction in normalized Chao1 diversity relative to controls.

The library was made from cDNA and included unique molecular identifiers. TCRdb re-derived calls from the PCR reads in MiXCR, one entry per CDR3 protein. The sample lists 750,000 to 900,000 distinct CDR3 sequences; about 43% were seen once. Worth noting for this clonotype: The target antigen is unknown.

This CDR3 is built from 13 residues. The V gene end was trimmed by 0 bases and the J gene end by 10 bases; junction bases not matched to a gene: 3. CDR1 is MGHRA, CDR2 YSYEKL, per germline. The rearrangement links TRBV4-1 to TRBJ2-1; TRBD2 aligns across 7 bases. This TCR was sampled from a girl aged 5-17 years with multiple sclerosis. Sequencing was performed on blood. The CDR3 DNA sequence: TGCGCCAGCAGCCAAGATGGGACTATCGAGCAGTTCTTC. This gives the protein CASSQDGTIEQFF.